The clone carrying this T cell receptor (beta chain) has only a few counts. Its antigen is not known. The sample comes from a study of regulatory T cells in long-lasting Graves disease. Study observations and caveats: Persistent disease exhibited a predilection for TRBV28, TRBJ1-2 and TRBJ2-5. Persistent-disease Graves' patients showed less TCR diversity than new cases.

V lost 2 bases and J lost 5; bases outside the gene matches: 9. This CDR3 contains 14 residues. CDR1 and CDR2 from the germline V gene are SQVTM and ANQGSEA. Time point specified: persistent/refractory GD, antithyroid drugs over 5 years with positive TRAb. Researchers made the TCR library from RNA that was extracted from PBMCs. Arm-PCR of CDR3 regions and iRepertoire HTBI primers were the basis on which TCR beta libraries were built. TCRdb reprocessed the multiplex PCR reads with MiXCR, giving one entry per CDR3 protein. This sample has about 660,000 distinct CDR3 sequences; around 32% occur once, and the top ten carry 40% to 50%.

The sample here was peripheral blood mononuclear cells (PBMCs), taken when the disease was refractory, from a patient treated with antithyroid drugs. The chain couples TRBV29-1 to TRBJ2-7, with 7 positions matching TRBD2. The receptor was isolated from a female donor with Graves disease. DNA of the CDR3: TGCAGCGTTGAAAGGGCGCGGGAGATCGACGAGCAGTACTTC. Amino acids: CSVERAREIDEQYF.